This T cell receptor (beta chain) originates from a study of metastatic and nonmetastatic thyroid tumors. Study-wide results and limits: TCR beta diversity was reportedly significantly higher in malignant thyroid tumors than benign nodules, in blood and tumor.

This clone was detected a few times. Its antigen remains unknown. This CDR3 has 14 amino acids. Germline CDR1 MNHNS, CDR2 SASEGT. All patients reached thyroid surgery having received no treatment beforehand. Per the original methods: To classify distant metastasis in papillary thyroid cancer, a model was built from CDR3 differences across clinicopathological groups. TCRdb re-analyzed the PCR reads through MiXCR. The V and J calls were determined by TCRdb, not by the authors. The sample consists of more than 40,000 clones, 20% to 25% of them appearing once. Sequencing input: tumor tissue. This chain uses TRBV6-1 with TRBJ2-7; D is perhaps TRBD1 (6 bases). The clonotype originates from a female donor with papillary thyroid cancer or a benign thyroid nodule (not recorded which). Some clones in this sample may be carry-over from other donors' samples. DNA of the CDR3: TGTCCCACCGACTACGTACAGGGATCCTACGAGCAGTACTTC. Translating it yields CPTDYVQGSYEQYF.